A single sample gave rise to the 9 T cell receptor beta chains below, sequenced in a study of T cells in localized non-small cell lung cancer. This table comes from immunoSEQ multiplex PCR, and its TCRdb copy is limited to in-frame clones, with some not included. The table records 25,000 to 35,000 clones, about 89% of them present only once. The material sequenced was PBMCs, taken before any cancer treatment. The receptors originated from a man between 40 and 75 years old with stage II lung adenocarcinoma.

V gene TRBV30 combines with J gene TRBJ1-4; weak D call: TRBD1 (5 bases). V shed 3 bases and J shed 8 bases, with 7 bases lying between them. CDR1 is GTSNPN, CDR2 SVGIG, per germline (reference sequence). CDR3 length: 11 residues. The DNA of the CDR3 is TGTGCCTGGAGCCGGACAGAAAAACTGTTTTTT. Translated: CAWSRTEKLFF.

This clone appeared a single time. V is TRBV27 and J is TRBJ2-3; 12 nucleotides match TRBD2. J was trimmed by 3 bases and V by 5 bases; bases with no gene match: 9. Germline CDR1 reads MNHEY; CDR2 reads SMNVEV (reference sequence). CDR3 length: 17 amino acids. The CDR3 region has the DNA TGTGCCAGCAGTCGACTAGCGGGAGCGTTTAGTACAGATACGCAGTATTTT. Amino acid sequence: CASSRLAGAFSTDTQYF.

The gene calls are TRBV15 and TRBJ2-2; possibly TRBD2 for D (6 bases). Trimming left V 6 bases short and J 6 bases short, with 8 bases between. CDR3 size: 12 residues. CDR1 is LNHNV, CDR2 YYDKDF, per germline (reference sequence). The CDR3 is CATRGGAGELFF. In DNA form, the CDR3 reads TGTGCCACCAGAGGCGGGGCCGGGGAGCTGTTTTTT.

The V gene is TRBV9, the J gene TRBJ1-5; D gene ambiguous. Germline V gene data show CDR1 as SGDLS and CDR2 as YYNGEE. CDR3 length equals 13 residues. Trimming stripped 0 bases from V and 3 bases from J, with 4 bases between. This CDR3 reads CASSVGNNQPQHF. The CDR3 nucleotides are TGTGCCAGCAGCGTAGGGAACAATCAGCCCCAGCATTTT.

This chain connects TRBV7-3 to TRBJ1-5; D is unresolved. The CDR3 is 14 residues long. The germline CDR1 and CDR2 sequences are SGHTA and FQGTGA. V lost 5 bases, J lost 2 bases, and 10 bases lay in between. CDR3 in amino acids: CASSILGRNQPQHF. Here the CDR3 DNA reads TGTGCCAGCAGCATCCTGGGTCGCAATCAGCCCCAGCATTTT.

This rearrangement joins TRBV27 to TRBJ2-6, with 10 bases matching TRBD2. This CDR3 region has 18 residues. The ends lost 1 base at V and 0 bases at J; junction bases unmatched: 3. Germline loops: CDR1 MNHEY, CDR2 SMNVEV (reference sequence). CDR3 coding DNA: TGTGCCAGCAGTTTATTGGTAGCGGGAGGCTCTGGGGCCAACGTCCTGACTTTC. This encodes CASSLLVAGGSGANVLTF.

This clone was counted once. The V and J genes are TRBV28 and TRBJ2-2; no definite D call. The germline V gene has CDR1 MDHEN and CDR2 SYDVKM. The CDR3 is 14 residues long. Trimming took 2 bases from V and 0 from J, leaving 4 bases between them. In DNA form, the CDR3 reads TGTGCCAGCAGTTTAATGGCGAACACCGGGGAGCTGTTTTTT. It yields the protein CASSLMANTGELFF.

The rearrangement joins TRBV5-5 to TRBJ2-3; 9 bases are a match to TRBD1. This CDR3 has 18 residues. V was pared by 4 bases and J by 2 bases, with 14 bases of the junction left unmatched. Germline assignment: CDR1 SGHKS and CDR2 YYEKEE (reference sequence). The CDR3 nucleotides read TGTGCCAGCAGCCTCCTCTTCCGGGACAGGGTGTCCACAGATACGCAGTATTTT. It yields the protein CASSLLFRDRVSTDTQYF.

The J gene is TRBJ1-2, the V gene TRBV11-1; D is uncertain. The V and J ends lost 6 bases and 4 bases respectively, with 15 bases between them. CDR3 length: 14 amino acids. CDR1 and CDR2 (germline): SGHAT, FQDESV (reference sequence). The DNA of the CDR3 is TGTGCCAGCAGTCAAAAGGGCAGAGCCTATGGCTACACCTTC. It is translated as CASSQKGRAYGYTF.